Below are 19 T cell receptor beta chains sequenced from a single sample in a study of regulatory T cells in long-lasting Graves disease. The TCR beta library used iRepertoire HTBI primers with Arm-PCR amplification of CDR3. TCRdb ran MiXCR on the multiplex PCR reads and lists one entry per CDR3 protein. The profile shows almost 450,000 distinct CDR3 sequences, 16% of them singletons. The sample's time point: newly diagnosed GD, antithyroid drugs for less than 3 months. TCR sequences were obtained from RNA taken from PBMCs. This sample also belongs to another study, concerning T cells in Graves' hyperthyroidism and ophthalmopathy.

The sample here was peripheral blood mononuclear cells (PBMCs), taken at new diagnosis, from a patient treated with antithyroid drugs. The receptors stem from a young woman with Graves disease.

At least ten counts were recorded for this clonotype. The CDR3 region is CASSPTSGSLDEQFF. CDR3 DNA: TGTGCCAGCAGCCCGACTAGCGGGAGTCTAGATGAGCAGTTCTTC. This chain joins TRBV6-1 and TRBJ2-1, with 12 bases fitting TRBD2. J lost 8 bases, V lost 6 bases, and 8 bases had no gene match. Germline CDR1 and CDR2: MNHNS and SASEGT. The CDR3 totals 15 residues.

This clonotype has just one count. A clone one base away is much larger, so this may be a read error. The V gene is TRBV6-5, the J gene TRBJ1-2; D not resolved. Trimming left V 4 bases short and J 7 bases short, with 16 bases between. The CDR3 consists of 14 residues. In germline, CDR1 is MNHEY, CDR2 SVGAGI. The chain's CDR3 is CASSFIIRSCGYTF. The CDR3, as DNA: TGTGCCAGCAGTTTCATCATTCGGTCCTGTGGCTACACCTTC.

This clonotype was recorded many times. V is TRBV18 and J is TRBJ2-3, with a tentative D call TRBD2 (5 bases). The CDR3 has 17 amino acids. Trimming pared 3 bases from V and 0 bases from J, leaving 16 bases between. Per germline, CDR1 KGHSH and CDR2 LQKENI. The CDR3 region has the DNA TGTGCCAGCTCACCCTTGCTCGGAGGCTCTAGCACAGATACGCAGTATTTT. It yields the protein CASSPLLGGSSTDTQYF.

This clonotype was recorded at least ten times. The J gene is TRBJ1-1, the V gene TRBV6-1; D gene uncertain. The CDR3 has 14 residues. Germline CDR1 MNHNS, CDR2 SASEGT. V lost 6 bases to trimming and J lost 4 bases, with 15 bases between them. The DNA for the CDR3 is TGTGCCAGCAGGTCGACACGGGTTGGCACTGAAGCTTTCTTT. Protein product: CASRSTRVGTEAFF.

This clonotype occurred a few times. The chain has TRBV3-1 and TRBJ2-1; no definite D call. V lost 1 base, J lost 8 bases, and 15 bases lay in between. Germline CDR1 reads LGHDT; CDR2 reads YNNKEL (reference sequence). The CDR3 sequence is 15 residues long. The CDR3 protein is CASSQAYSPDYEQFF. The CDR3 bases are TGTGCCAGCAGCCAAGCCTATTCTCCCGACTATGAGCAGTTCTTC.

This clonotype was observed a few times. The CDR3 DNA is TGTGCCAGCAAAAGTCGGGGAGGGTCTGGAAACACCATATATTTT. It is translated as CASKSRGGSGNTIYF. The chain is built from TRBV27 and TRBJ1-3; the D is unclear. The CDR3 runs 15 residues. Trimming left V 7 bases short and J 1 base short, with 14 bases between. The germline V gene has CDR1 MNHEY and CDR2 SMNVEV (reference sequence).

A note on this clonotype: This clone may be a read error of a much larger clone one base away. The chain is built from TRBV18 and TRBJ2-1; 9 bases line up with TRBD1. Germline lookup yields CDR1 KGHSH and CDR2 LQKENI. The V and J ends lost 5 bases and 10 bases, in that order; junction bases with no gene match: 6. The CDR3 has 13 amino acids. The CDR3 nucleotides are TGTGCCAGCTCAAACAGGGGGCCCTACGAGCAGTTCTTC. Amino acids: CASSNRGPYEQFF.

There are many counts of this clonotype. The chain carries TRBV7-2 and TRBJ2-7; the D gene is possibly TRBD1 (5 bases). With 6 bases removed from V and 8 bases from J, the gap between germline ends came to 20 bases. Germline values: CDR1 SGHTA, CDR2 FQGNSA. The CDR3 runs to 14 residues. DNA for the CDR3: TGTGCCAGCAGGCAAGCCCCACAGGTTGATAAGCAGTACTTC. Its translation: CASRQAPQVDKQYF.

This clonotype was counted at least ten times. The V and J genes are TRBV20-1 and TRBJ1-5; D is unclear. Trimming removed 1 base at V and 5 bases at J, with 9 bases between. Germline CDR1 and CDR2: DFQATT and SNEGSKA (reference sequence). The CDR3 is made up of 13 amino acids. The CDR3 loop reads CSARAGLHQPQHF. CDR3 coding DNA: TGCAGTGCTAGAGCGGGGTTGCATCAGCCCCAGCATTTT.

V is TRBV5-1 and J is TRBJ2-1; D call uncertain. The germline V gene encodes CDR1 SGHRS and CDR2 YFSETQ. The CDR3 extends over 15 amino acids. Trimming cost V 0 bases and J 4 bases, with 11 bases left between them. The DNA of the CDR3 is TGCGCCAGCAGCTTGGGCAGCGTTGCTTACAATGAGCAGTTCTTC. Amino acid sequence: CASSLGSVAYNEQFF.

This clonotype was recorded a few times. V gene TRBV5-1 combines with J gene TRBJ2-1, with 14 bases that match TRBD2. CDR1 and CDR2 (germline): SGHRS, YFSETQ. V was clipped by 3 bases and J by 1 base; unmatched bases: 9. The CDR3 contains 19 residues. The CDR3 nucleotides read TGCGCCAGCAGCTGGGGACTAGCGGGAGCTCAAAAGTCCTACAATGAGCAGTTCTTC. Translating it yields CASSWGLAGAQKSYNEQFF.

This clonotype was counted many times. The CDR3 DNA is TGTGCCAGCAGTTTAAAGGGGGGCCCTGAAGCTTTCTTT. It is translated as CASSLKGGPEAFF. The chain combines TRBV27 with TRBJ1-1, with D perhaps matching TRBD1 (6 bases). CDR1 is MNHEY, CDR2 SMNVEV, per germline (reference sequence). This CDR3 spans 13 amino acids. Trimming stripped 2 bases from V and 6 bases from J, with 10 bases between.

The gene calls are TRBV5-1 and TRBJ2-1, with D hard to call. The germline CDR1 and CDR2 sequences are SGHRS and YFSETQ. The CDR3 spans 15 residues. V was trimmed by 0 bases and J by 6 bases, leaving 13 bases between them. The CDR3 region has the DNA TGCGCCAGCAGCTTGGACGGCCTTAAGGGCAATGAGCAGTTCTTC. It specifies CASSLDGLKGNEQFF.

This clonotype was seen repeatedly, ten times or more. The chain links TRBV28 to TRBJ1-5, with no clear D. V was cut by 6 bases and J by 2 bases, with 14 bases left in between. Germline V gives CDR1 MDHEN, CDR2 SYDVKM. The CDR3 has 15 amino acids. The CDR3 region has the DNA TGTGCCAGCAGAAACCTCCATGGACGCAATCAGCCCCAGCATTTT. Encoded protein: CASRNLHGRNQPQHF.

This clonotype was counted between two and nine times. The gene calls are TRBV7-9 and TRBJ1-4; no clear D gene. V was cut by 1 base and J by 3 bases, with 6 bases left in between. This CDR3 region has 14 residues. CDR1 and CDR2 (germline): SEHNR, FQNEAQ (reference sequence). The chain's CDR3 is CASSLERANEKLFF. For the CDR3, the DNA is TGTGCCAGCAGCTTAGAACGGGCTAATGAAAAACTGTTTTTT.

This clonotype appeared many times. The chain recombines TRBV27 with TRBJ2-5; 8 bases agree with TRBD1. The CDR3 sequence is 16 residues long. The germline V gene encodes CDR1 MNHEY and CDR2 SMNVEV (reference sequence). Trimming took 6 bases from V and 1 from J; bases not matched to a gene: 10. The CDR3 nucleotides read TGTGCCAGCAGCCCCGGGACAGGAGACTTCCAAGAGACCCAGTACTTC. Protein product: CASSPGTGDFQETQYF.

This clonotype was observed many times. The chain couples TRBV2 to TRBJ1-2; D remains ambiguous. Trimming left V 6 bases short and J 4 bases short, with 9 bases between. Germline CDR1 is SNHLY and CDR2 is FYNNEI. The CDR3 extends over 12 amino acids. The CDR3 DNA sequence: TGTGCCAGCAGGGGCCCGGCCTATGGCTACACCTTC. Its protein product is CASRGPAYGYTF.

The chain couples TRBV7-9 to TRBJ2-3; 12 nucleotides align to TRBD1. The ends lost 5 bases at V and 5 bases at J; junction bases unmatched: 14. The germline gives CDR1 SEHNR, CDR2 FQNEAQ (reference sequence). The CDR3 is 18 residues long. The CDR3 sequence is CASSTEKGQGARGDTQYF. CDR3 nucleotides: TGTGCCAGCAGCACAGAAAAGGGACAGGGGGCGCGCGGAGATACGCAGTATTTT. The full variable domain, its missing parts supplied by reference TRBV7-9 and TRBJ2-3, is DTGVSQNPRHKITKRGQNVTFRCDPISEHNRLYWYRQTLGQGPEFLTYFQNEAQLEKSRLLSDRFSAERPKGSFSTLEIQRTEQGDSAMYLCASSTEKGQGARGDTQYFGPGTRLTVL.

At least ten counts were recorded for this clonotype. J is TRBJ2-1 and V is TRBV11-2, with 11 bases identical to TRBD2. The junction had 6 bases not matched to a gene; V was cut back by 5 bases and J by 0 bases. The CDR3 spans 17 residues. Germline CDR1 is SGHAT and CDR2 is FQNNGV. The CDR3 region is CASSSGTSGCSYNEQFF. The CDR3 DNA reads as TGTGCCAGCAGCAGCGGGACTAGCGGCTGCTCCTACAATGAGCAGTTCTTC.